This T cell receptor beta chain was recovered during a study of shared clonotypes between healthy human individuals. Germline V CDR1 and CDR2: SQVTM, ANQGSEA. Trimming took 6 bases from V and 3 from J, leaving 16 bases between them. The CDR3 has 14 amino acids. Worth noting for this clone: The target antigen is unknown.

The repertoire was sequenced with immunoSEQ multiplex PCR; TCRdb's copy has only in-frame clones and lacks some. The repertoire holds more than 2 million clones, with approximately 96% as singletons. Study results and limitations: Sorted-subset samples were not fully sequenced, rarefaction indicated. There were few donors, and this limited the genetic and exposure-history diversity represented.

The clonotype originates from a man aged 18 to 30 in good health. The specimen sequenced was naive CD4+ T cells sorted from blood. Stated subset: CD45RA+ positively selected. The rearrangement links TRBV29-1 to TRBJ2-3; TRBD1 is a possible D gene (6 bases). The DNA of the CDR3 is TGCAGCGTCAAGGACCCGAGGGGGACAGATACGCAGTATTTT. This codes for CSVKDPRGTDTQYF.